This entry lists 19 T cell receptor beta chains sequenced from one sample in a study of blood T cell repertoires in COVID-19. This table comes from immunoSEQ multiplex PCR, and its TCRdb copy is limited to in-frame clones, with some not included. The data contain approximately 450,000 clones, 85% to 90% of them singletons. Sequenced input: PBMCs or T cells enriched from blood (not recorded which). The receptors originated from a man aged 25-45 years who had recovered from COVID-19.

The chain couples TRBV7-6 to TRBJ2-3; D is uncertain. The germline V and J ends were trimmed by 6 bases and 0 bases, with 13 bases remaining between them. Germline V gene sequence: CDR1 SGHVS, CDR2 FNYEAQ. The CDR3 extends over 15 amino acids. The CDR3 region has the DNA TGTGCCAGCAGTTCCCGGGTCATTAGCACAGATACGCAGTATTTT. Translation gives CASSSRVISTDTQYF.

The V call is TRBV19, the J call TRBJ1-4, with a weak D call TRBD1 (6 bases). V lost 3 bases, J lost 2 bases, and 13 bases lay in between. The CDR3 sequence is 16 residues long. Germline lookup yields CDR1 LNHDA and CDR2 SQIVND (reference sequence). CDR3 region: CASSIGGWATNEKLFF. The CDR3 region has the DNA TGTGCCAGTAGTATTGGGGGCTGGGCGACTAATGAAAAACTGTTTTTT.

The rearrangement uses TRBV6-6 and TRBJ2-1; 12 bases match TRBD2. CDR1 is MNHNY and CDR2 is SVGAGI in the germline V gene (reference sequence). V dropped 6 bases and J dropped 1; count of bases not matched to a gene: 4. The CDR3 sequence is 16 residues long. The CDR3 DNA sequence: TGTGCCAGCAGCCGACTAGCGGGAGTATCCTACAATGAGCAGTTCTTC. This sequence encodes CASSRLAGVSYNEQFF.

This chain joins TRBV7-9 and TRBJ1-1; D is unclear. Trimming took 4 bases from V and 0 from J, leaving 21 bases between them. CDR1 SEHNR and CDR2 FQNEAQ come from the germline V gene (reference sequence). This CDR3 comprises 18 residues. This CDR3 reads CASSYSGWGSGMNTEAFF. The CDR3 DNA reads as TGTGCCAGCAGCTACTCGGGGTGGGGATCGGGTATGAACACTGAAGCTTTCTTT.

The V call is TRBV11-1, the J call TRBJ2-7; TRBD2 agrees at 7 bases. Trimming removed 5 bases from V and 2 bases from J; junction bases left unmatched: 9. This CDR3 comprises 15 residues. The germline gives CDR1 SGHAT, CDR2 FQDESV (reference sequence). The CDR3 is CASSVGLVPTYEQYF. CDR3 sequence (DNA): TGTGCCAGCAGCGTAGGACTAGTCCCCACCTACGAGCAGTACTTC.

This clone was observed a handful of times. V and J are TRBV27 and TRBJ1-6; D ambiguous. Trimming took 3 bases from V and 8 from J, leaving 8 bases between them. Germline V gene sequence: CDR1 MNHEY, CDR2 SMNVEV (reference sequence). CDR3 length: 13 residues. CDR3 loop: CASSLGRDSPLHF. CDR3 sequence (DNA): TGTGCCAGCAGTTTGGGCCGCGATTCACCCCTCCACTTT.

This clone was detected a few times. This CDR3 reads CASSPVGVGRETQYF. CDR3 sequence (DNA): TGTGCCAGCAGCCCGGTGGGAGTCGGTCGAGAGACCCAGTACTTC. The chain couples TRBV5-8 to TRBJ2-5; tentatively, D is TRBD2 (5 bases). The length of the CDR3 is 15 residues. V lost 4 bases and J lost 4, with 17 bases in between. The germline CDR1 and CDR2 sequences are SGHTS and YDEGEE.

This chain joins TRBV6-5 and TRBJ1-5; D ambiguous. The V gene lost 8 bases and the J gene lost 7 bases, with 18 bases spanning the gap. CDR1 MNHEY and CDR2 SVGAGI come from the germline V gene. This CDR3 region has 14 residues. CDR3 sequence: CASVLQALGQPQHF. CDR3 nucleotides: TGTGCCAGCGTCCTGCAGGCCCTTGGACAGCCCCAGCATTTT.

This rearrangement joins TRBV29-1 to TRBJ2-1, with 11 bases that match TRBD1. Per germline, CDR1 SQVTM and CDR2 ANQGSEA. V trimming: 7 bases; J trimming: 14 bases; junction bases outside the gene matches: 7. This CDR3 has 11 residues. CDR3 region: CSGSWDRGKFF. As DNA, the CDR3 is TGCAGCGGGTCTTGGGACAGGGGGAAGTTCTTC.

V is TRBV20-1 and J is TRBJ2-3; perhaps TRBD2 as D (5 bases). Germline V gene data show CDR1 as DFQATT and CDR2 as SNEGSKA (reference sequence). The ends were cut back, 3 bases at V and 3 bases at J, with 10 bases in the middle. The CDR3 extends over 13 amino acids. For the CDR3, the DNA is TGCAGTGCTAGTGCTTCGGGGACAGATACGCAGTATTTT. Translation gives CSASASGTDTQYF.

This chain uses TRBV20-1 with TRBJ2-5; D is uncertain. The CDR3 runs 11 residues. V was pared by 7 bases and J by 4 bases, with 10 bases between. Germline V lookup: CDR1 DFQATT, CDR2 SNEGSKA (reference sequence). The CDR3 is CSVDIGETQYF. CDR3 nucleotide sequence: TGCAGTGTTGACATCGGAGAGACCCAGTACTTC.

The chain recombines TRBV5-1 with TRBJ2-2, with TRBD2 as a possible D gene (6 bases). V was cut by 3 bases and J by 6 bases, with 12 bases left in between. Per germline, CDR1 SGHRS and CDR2 YFSETQ. This CDR3 is 14 amino acids long. As DNA, the CDR3 is TGCGCCAGCAGCTGGCGGGATGGGTCCGGGGAGCTGTTTTTT. It yields the protein CASSWRDGSGELFF.

CDR3: CASSRVEGGTDTQYF. CDR3 DNA: TGTGCCAGTAGCCGTGTGGAGGGCGGCACAGATACGCAGTATTTT. The rearrangement uses TRBV19 and TRBJ2-3, with D possibly being TRBD2 (6 bases). This CDR3 comprises 15 residues. V was clipped by 6 bases and J by 1 base, with 14 bases between them. CDR1 LNHDA and CDR2 SQIVND come from the germline V gene (reference sequence).

The V and J genes are TRBV28 and TRBJ2-7; D may be TRBD2 (6 bases). V was pared by 5 bases and J by 1 base, with 18 bases between. CDR1 is MDHEN, CDR2 SYDVKM, per germline. CDR3 length equals 16 residues. DNA for the CDR3: TGTGCCAGCAGTCGTGAACGTACTAGCTGGTCCTACGAGCAGTACTTC. Its protein is CASSRERTSWSYEQYF. Drawing the rest from reference TRBV28 and TRBJ2-7, the complete variable domain is DVKVTQSSRYLVKRTGEKVFLECVQDMDHENMFWYRQDPGLGLRLIYFSYDVKMKEKGDIPEGYSVSREKKERFSLILESASTNQTSMYLCASSRERTSWSYEQYFGPGTRLTVT.

V usage is TRBV28 and J usage is TRBJ1-5, with 11 bases aligning to TRBD1. V gave up 1 base and J gave up 4 bases; unmatched junction bases: 6. The CDR3 has 17 amino acids. Germline-derived CDR1 and CDR2 are MDHEN and SYDVKM. CDR3 in amino acids: CASSLSLGTGGNQPQHF. The CDR3 coding sequence is TGTGCCAGCAGTTTATCCCTAGGGACAGGGGGAAATCAGCCCCAGCATTTT.

This sequence joins TRBV3-1 (or the pseudogene TRBV3-2) and TRBJ1-6, with D uncertain. Trimming pared 4 bases from V and 9 bases from J, leaving 16 bases between. From germline, CDR1 is LGHDT and CDR2 YNNKEL (reference sequence). The CDR3 contains 15 residues. This chain's CDR3 is CASSPRGISGSPLHF. CDR3 nucleotides: TGTGCCAGCAGCCCCCGCGGGATCTCGGGTTCACCCCTCCACTTT.

The rearrangement uses TRBV6-5 and TRBJ1-1, with D possibly matching TRBD1 (6 bases). This CDR3 contains 14 residues. Germline V gene sequence: CDR1 MNHEY, CDR2 SVGAGI. Between the trimmed V and J ends, which lost 6 bases and 5 bases, there was a span of 16 bases. The CDR3 is CASSQDPDRTEAFF. In nucleotides, the CDR3 is TGTGCCAGCAGCCAAGACCCCGACAGGACTGAAGCTTTCTTT.

The rearrangement links TRBV5-1 to TRBJ2-5, with 7 bases identical to TRBD1. Germline values: CDR1 SGHRS, CDR2 YFSETQ. After removal of 0 bases from V and 3 bases from J, the junction contained 8 bases not matched to a gene. The CDR3 has 16 amino acids. The CDR3 spells CASSLVPGQRKETQYF. The CDR3 coding sequence is TGCGCCAGCAGCTTGGTACCGGGACAGCGGAAAGAGACCCAGTACTTC.

This chain joins TRBV19 and TRBJ2-3, with 7 bases that match TRBD1. The junction had 6 bases not matched to a gene; V was cut back by 8 bases and J by 1 base. The CDR3 has 14 residues. Germline values: CDR1 LNHDA, CDR2 SQIVND (reference sequence). The CDR3 here is CASRTGQGTDTQYF. DNA of the CDR3: TGTGCCAGTCGGACTGGACAGGGCACAGATACGCAGTATTTT. Combining the CDR3 with reference TRBV19 and TRBJ2-3 gives the whole variable domain DGGITQSPKYLFRKEGQNVTLSCEQNLNHDAMYWYRQDPGQGLRLIYYSQIVNDFQKGDIAEGYSVSREKKESFPLTVTSAQKNPTAFYLCASRTGQGTDTQYFGPGTRLTVL.